This T cell receptor (beta chain) comes out of a study of blood T cell repertoires in COVID-19. Generated by immunoSEQ multiplex PCR, the TCRdb table keeps only in-frame clones and is missing some. The data contain about 210,000 clones, under 85% of them singletons. CDR3 size: 15 residues. Germline lookup yields CDR1 MDHEN and CDR2 SYDVKM. J was trimmed by 7 bases and V by 5 bases; bases with no gene match: 6. The sequence derives from an elderly woman with COVID-19, enrolled during active disease. V usage is TRBV28 and J usage is TRBJ1-4, with TRBD1 identical over 11 bases. Sequencing was performed on peripheral blood. The CDR3 bases are TGTGCCAGCAGTACACCGGGACAGGGGGTTGAAAAACTGTTTTTT. Protein product: CASSTPGQGVEKLFF.